This T cell receptor beta chain derives from a study of blood T cell repertoires in COVID-19. Study-level information: Samples representing acute and convalescent COVID-19 were sourced from the United States, Italy and Spain. Nucleic acid was either cDNA or gDNA, and it came from T cells, B-cell-depleted T cells, or PBMCs.

V was clipped by 1 base and J by 5 bases; unmatched bases: 13. Germline assignment: CDR1 LGHNA and CDR2 YNFKEQ. There are 18 residues in the CDR3. The authors' processing: Estimated nucleated cell counts came from reference gene primer amplification. Assay: immunoSEQ multiplex PCR; the TCRdb copy retains only in-frame clones and omits some. The V and J calls and the clone size are those of that table, but D and trimming were determined from the DNA. The sample lists 85,000 to 90,000 clones, 85% to 90% occurring once. This clone was counted between two and nine times. Source material: peripheral blood. The V call is TRBV4-2, the J call TRBJ1-2; 10 positions match TRBD1. This TCR came from an elderly woman with active COVID-19. In DNA, the CDR3 is TGTGCCAGCAGCCAAGCTATCGGGTGGGACAGGGGAGGGTATGGCTACACCTTC. Translating it yields CASSQAIGWDRGGYGYTF.